The rows below give T cell receptor beta chains drawn from one sample of a study of shared clonotypes between healthy human individuals. Sequencing used immunoSEQ multiplex PCR; TCRdb keeps in-frame clones, though not all of them. The top ten hold around 0.6% of the sample, which has about 1.1 million clones, around 78% seen once. The sample was memory CD4+ T cells from PBMCs. The receptor source for this set is a man between 18 and 29 years old in good health. Some clones in this sample may be carry-over from other donors' samples. Both conserved end residues are part of each CDR3. A D gene is named only where the DNA matches it firmly. Some rows have no size entry. The others give once, few or many, or a class for an expanded clone.

CDR3 length	J gene	clone size	V gene	D gene	CDR3 DNA	CDR3 protein
15	TRBJ2-7	-	TRBV10-1	TRBD1	TGCGCCAGCAGGTCCGGGACAGGGGGCGGATACGAGCAGTACTTC	CASRSGTGGGYEQYF
12	TRBJ1-5	-	TRBV6-1	-	TGTGCCAGCACCACCGGGGGGCAGCCCCAGCATTTT	CASTTGGQPQHF
14	TRBJ2-3	-	TRBV5-6	-	TGTGCCAGCAGCTATCCGTGGGCCCCACATACGCAGTATTTT	CASSYPWAPHTQYF
13	TRBJ2-3	-	TRBV11-2	-	TGTGCCAGCAGGACCATAGGGTTAGATACGCAGTATTTT	CASRTIGLDTQYF
16	TRBJ2-3	few	TRBV4-1	-	TGCGCCAGCAGCCCCGCTCTGGGCGCTAGCACAGATACGCAGTATTTT	CASSPALGASTDTQYF
15	TRBJ2-1	-	TRBV6-6	TRBD2	TGTGCCAGCAGTCAGCTAGCGGGCTCCTACAATGAGCAGTTCTTC	CASSQLAGSYNEQFF
13	TRBJ1-5	-	TRBV6-1	-	TGTGCCAGCACCAAAGATAGCAATCAGCCCCAGCATTTT	CASTKDSNQPQHF
14	TRBJ1-3	-	TRBV5-4	-	TGTGCCAGCAGCTTGGCTGGGCCTGGAAACACCATATATTTT	CASSLAGPGNTIYF
16	TRBJ2-1	-	TRBV7-6	-	TGTGCCAGCAGCTTAGGGAGGGAGGTATTAGTGAATGAGCAGTTCTTC	CASSLGREVLVNEQFF
16	TRBJ2-1	few	TRBV7-3	-	TGTGCCAGCAGCCTTTCGGGGGCTAGCTCCTACAATGAGCAGTTCTTC	CASSLSGASSYNEQFF
15	TRBJ2-7	once	TRBV11-2	TRBD2	TGTGCCAGCAGCGACTCCGGGACTAGCGTTTACGAGCAGTACTTC	CASSDSGTSVYEQYF
14	TRBJ2-5	-	TRBV6-9	-	TGTGCCAGCAGTTTAGGCAGGGTAACAGAGACCCAGTACTTC	CASSLGRVTETQYF
13	TRBJ2-1	-	TRBV28	-	TGTGCCTCAAGGGGTTCCGGCGGGGCTCAGCCGTTCTTC	CASRGSGGAQPFF
14	TRBJ1-3	-	TRBV7-2	-	TGTGCCAGCAGCTTGGTCGGCTCTGGAAACACCATATATTTT	CASSLVGSGNTIYF
13	TRBJ1-2	-	TRBV28	-	TGTGCCAGCAGTTTCCGGGGCGGCTATGGCTACACCTTC	CASSFRGGYGYTF
14	TRBJ2-3	-	TRBV5-1	-	TGCGCCAGCAGCTTGGAGGCGGATACAGATACGCAGTATTTT	CASSLEADTDTQYF
12	TRBJ2-7	-	TRBV28	-	TGTGCCAGCAGTTACGCCTCCTACGAGCAGTACTTC	CASSYASYEQYF
12	TRBJ2-2	once	TRBV13	-	TGTGCCAGCAGCCCGGAGACCGGGGAGCTGTTTTTT	CASSPETGELFF
14	TRBJ2-1	-	TRBV7-9	TRBD2	TGTGCCACGCAAGCTAGCGGGAGGCCCAATGAGCAGTTCTTC	CATQASGRPNEQFF
15	TRBJ2-1	-	TRBV7-6	TRBD2	TGTGCCAGCAGCTTAGAGCCAGCGGGGGGCAGAGAGCAGTTCTTC	CASSLEPAGGREQFF
13	TRBJ1-2	-	TRBV6-1	-	TGTGCCAGCAGTGAAAGGGACGGCTATGGCTACACCTTC	CASSERDGYGYTF
15	TRBJ2-7	-	TRBV11-2	-	TGTGCCAGCAGCTTAGCGTTCAGGGGACCCTACGAGCAGTACTTC	CASSLAFRGPYEQYF